Listed here are 20 T cell receptor beta chains from one sample, sequenced in a study of early T cells in non-severe SARS-CoV-2 infection. MiXCR, applied by TCRdb to the 5' RACE reads, yields one record per CDR3 protein. The table shows 40,000 to 55,000 distinct CDR3 sequences, with roughly 4% occurring only once. The sample comprised whole blood. The origin of the receptors is an adult who was a healthcare worker with PCR-confirmed SARS-CoV-2 infection or an uninfected control (not recorded which).

The chain couples TRBV3-2 to TRBJ1-3. TRBV3-2 is designated a pseudogene. The CDR3 runs 12 residues. The CDR3 DNA follows: TGTGCCAGCAGCCAAAATGGAAACACCATATATTTT. Its translation: CASSQNGNTIYF.

Ten or more counts support this clonotype. DNA for the CDR3: TGCAGCGTTGAAGGGCTAGCGGGAGTGGCTACCTACGAGCAGTACTTC. It specifies CSVEGLAGVATYEQYF. The V and J genes are TRBV29-1 and TRBJ2-7; TRBD2 matches 10 bases. J lost 2 bases, V lost 1 base, and 8 bases had no gene match. Germline V gene sequence: CDR1 SQVTM, CDR2 ANQGSEA. The CDR3 is 16 amino acids.

The chain joins TRBV12-3 or TRBV12-4 to TRBJ2-3; 7 positions match TRBD1. The CDR3 loop spans 17 amino acids. Trimming removed 5 bases from V and 0 bases from J; junction bases left unmatched: 11. The chain's CDR3 is CASSPSGQSSSTDTQYF. In DNA, the CDR3 is TGTGCCAGCAGTCCCTCGGGACAGAGTTCGAGCACAGATACGCAGTATTTT.

This clonotype was observed a few times. This sequence joins TRBV12-3 or TRBV12-4 and TRBJ2-2, with D perhaps matching TRBD1 (6 bases). CDR3 length: 15 amino acids. V was pared by 2 bases and J by 3 bases, with 10 bases between. The CDR3 DNA reads TGTGCCAGCAGTTTACTACAGGGAGACACCGGGGAGCTGTTTTTT. The encoded protein is CASSLLQGDTGELFF.

This clonotype has ten or more counts. The chain couples TRBV5-1 to TRBJ1-1, with unresolved D. Trimming removed 5 bases at V and 1 base at J, with 9 bases between. Germline CDR1 SGHRS, CDR2 YFSETQ. The CDR3 has 13 amino acids. DNA of the CDR3: TGCGCCAGCAGAGACAACCAGAACACTGAAGCTTTCTTT. Translation gives CASRDNQNTEAFF.

The chain has TRBV2 and TRBJ2-7; D remains unclear. V was cut by 0 bases and J by 6 bases, with 12 bases left in between. CDR3 size: 14 residues. Germline CDR1 SNHLY, CDR2 FYNNEI. The CDR3 nucleotides are TGTGCCAGCAGTGAAGCCCGACGAATTGGCGAGCAGTACTTC. It is translated as CASSEARRIGEQYF. The variable domain in full, with the rest retrieved from reference TRBV2 and TRBJ2-7, is EPEVTQTPSHQVTQMGQEVILRCVPISNHLYFYWYRQILGQKVEFLVSFYNNEISEKSEIFDDQFSVERPDGSNFTLKIRSTKLEDSAMYFCASSEARRIGEQYFGPGTRLTVT.

This clonotype was observed many times. The chain carries TRBV24-1 and TRBJ2-5, with 8 bases that match TRBD1. The CDR3 spans 16 residues. The germline V gene encodes CDR1 KGHDR and CDR2 SFDVKD. V trimming: 0 bases; J trimming: 1 base; junction bases outside the gene matches: 3. The CDR3 sequence is CATSDLQGQVQETQYF. The CDR3 nucleotides are TGTGCCACCAGTGATTTGCAGGGACAGGTCCAAGAGACCCAGTACTTC.

The chain couples TRBV3-1 to TRBJ1-5; 10 positions agree with TRBD1. The J segment lost 6 bases and the V segment lost 3 bases, leaving 8 bases of the junction unmatched. Germline CDR1 is LGHDT and CDR2 is YNNKEL (reference sequence). The CDR3 is 16 residues long. The CDR3 loop reads CASSQGQGPFGQPQHF. The CDR3, as DNA: TGTGCCAGCAGCCAGGGACAGGGGCCGTTTGGTCAGCCCCAGCATTTT. Full variable domain (outside the CDR3, taken from reference TRBV3-1 and TRBJ1-5): DTAVSQTPKYLVTQMGNDKSIKCEQNLGHDTMYWYKQDSKKFLKIMFSYNNKELIINETVPNRFSPKSPDKAHLNLHINSLELGDSAVYFCASSQGQGPFGQPQHFGDGTRLSIL.

This clonotype was seen a handful of times. The V and J genes are TRBV29-1 and TRBJ2-5; TRBD2 might be the D (6 bases). The CDR3 runs to 12 residues. Germline lookup yields CDR1 SQVTM and CDR2 ANQGSEA. Trimming took 7 bases from V and 2 from J, leaving 11 bases between them. CDR3 amino acids: CSALGLQETQYF. The DNA of the CDR3 is TGCAGCGCCCTGGGACTTCAAGAGACCCAGTACTTC.

This clonotype appeared a few times. At one boundary the junction diverges from the germline segment, which might be a read error. The chain joins TRBV27 to TRBJ2-1; D ambiguous. This CDR3 has 15 residues. Germline V gene sequence: CDR1 MNHEY, CDR2 SMNVEV (reference sequence). CDR3 in DNA: TGTCCCAGCAGTTCGGCTATAAGCTCCTACAATGAGCAGTTCTTC. It encodes CPSSSAISSYNEQFF.

This clonotype was observed many times. The chain links TRBV20-1 to TRBJ2-1, with 7 bases fitting TRBD2. This CDR3 is built from 15 residues. J lost 6 bases, V lost 0 bases, and 8 bases had no gene match. Germline V gene data show CDR1 as DFQATT and CDR2 as SNEGSKA (reference sequence). The CDR3 DNA follows: TGCAGTGCTAGAGAACCAGCGGGAAAGATCAATGAGCAGTTCTTC. Residues: CSAREPAGKINEQFF.

This clonotype was found many times. The chain employs TRBV29-1 and TRBJ2-2, with D uncertain. Germline CDR1 is SQVTM and CDR2 is ANQGSEA. The CDR3 totals 20 residues. With 3 bases removed from V and 0 bases from J, the gap between germline ends came to 26 bases. As DNA, the CDR3 is TGCAGCGTTGAGGGCTTAGTGTCCCATGTTTCTTCCTCGAACACCGGGGAGCTGTTTTTT. As protein: CSVEGLVSHVSSSNTGELFF.

This clonotype has at least ten counts. This chain uses TRBV6-5 with TRBJ2-2; 7 bases map to TRBD2. The CDR3 is 14 amino acids. Germline values: CDR1 MNHEY, CDR2 SVGAGI. V gave up 5 bases and J gave up 7 bases; unmatched junction bases: 7. DNA for the CDR3: TGTGCCAGCAGTCCCGCGGGAGCGAGCGGGGAGCTGTTTTTT. It codes for CASSPAGASGELFF.

This clonotype was observed at least ten times. The genes are TRBV30 and TRBJ1-5; D call uncertain. The CDR3 sequence is 13 residues long. V dropped 2 bases and J dropped 2 bases, with 7 bases sitting between them. CDR1 and CDR2 (germline): GTSNPN, SVGIG (reference sequence). The CDR3 bases are TGTGCCTGGAGTTTACCTGGCAATCAGCCCCAGCATTTT. As protein: CAWSLPGNQPQHF.

This clonotype was seen ten or more times. The J gene is TRBJ2-5, the V gene TRBV19; D is ambiguous. The V gene's germline CDR1 is LNHDA and CDR2 SQIVND (reference sequence). V lost 3 bases to trimming and J lost 5 bases, with 4 bases between them. The CDR3 runs to 11 residues. For the CDR3, the DNA is TGTGCCAGTAGTATGAGTGAGACCCAGTACTTC. Its protein product is CASSMSETQYF.

This clonotype was recorded at least ten times. V gene TRBV20-1 combines with J gene TRBJ2-1; 11 nucleotides agree with TRBD2. Germline V CDR1 and CDR2: DFQATT, SNEGSKA (reference sequence). The CDR3 is 17 amino acids. With 3 bases clipped from V and 1 base from J, the junction kept 8 bases outside the gene matches. The CDR3 here is CSASGSGGDRSYNEQFF. CDR3 coding DNA: TGCAGTGCTAGTGGTAGCGGGGGGGACCGATCCTACAATGAGCAGTTCTTC.

This clonotype was seen a few times. CDR3 loop: CASSRYGDSGNTIYF. The CDR3 coding sequence is TGTGCCAGCAGCCGATACGGAGACTCTGGAAACACCATATATTTT. This sequence joins TRBV7-3 and TRBJ1-3; no definite D call. Between the trimmed V and J ends, which lost 5 bases and 0 bases, there was a span of 11 bases. Germline values: CDR1 SGHTA, CDR2 FQGTGA. CDR3 length equals 15 residues.

The chain employs TRBV7-6 and TRBJ2-1; D not resolved. The CDR3 loop spans 16 amino acids. Trimming cost V 4 bases and J 0 bases, with 13 bases left between them. Germline CDR1 is SGHVS and CDR2 is FNYEAQ. DNA for the CDR3: TGTGCCAGCAGCTCGGCGTCTGGCAGCTCCTACAATGAGCAGTTCTTC. This translates into CASSSASGSSYNEQFF.

At least ten counts were recorded for this clonotype. CDR3 sequence (DNA): TGTGCCAGCAGCCGTAGCGGGATATACGAGCAGTACTTC. This translates into CASSRSGIYEQYF. This chain links TRBV11-3 with TRBJ2-7; 8 positions agree with TRBD2. The J segment lost 4 bases and the V segment lost 5 bases, leaving 4 bases of the junction unmatched. The V gene's germline CDR1 is SGHNT and CDR2 YENEEA. The length of the CDR3 is 13 residues.

This clonotype was recorded many times. The J gene is TRBJ1-4, the V gene TRBV3-1; D gene uncertain. CDR1 and CDR2 (germline): LGHDT, YNNKEL (reference sequence). The CDR3 has 12 amino acids. The ends were cut back, 5 bases at V and 8 bases at J, with 9 bases in the middle. The CDR3 here is CASSGIREKLFF. CDR3 coding DNA: TGTGCCAGCAGCGGGATCCGAGAAAAACTGTTTTTT. Full variable domain (outside the CDR3, taken from reference TRBV3-1 and TRBJ1-4): DTAVSQTPKYLVTQMGNDKSIKCEQNLGHDTMYWYKQDSKKFLKIMFSYNNKELIINETVPNRFSPKSPDKAHLNLHINSLELGDSAVYFCASSGIREKLFFGSGTQLSVL.